Shown below are 24 T cell receptor beta chains from a single sample sequenced in a study of blood T cell repertoires in COVID-19. Method: immunoSEQ multiplex PCR; TCRdb's copy keeps in-frame clones and lacks some. The sample records some 88,000 clones, approximately 86% being singletons. What was sequenced was peripheral blood. These TCRs come from a man aged 55 to 70 with acute or convalescent COVID-19.

The genes are TRBV15 and TRBJ2-6; TRBD2 agrees at 8 bases. There are 19 residues in the CDR3. The germline gives CDR1 LNHNV, CDR2 YYDKDF (reference sequence). The V gene end was trimmed by 0 bases and the J gene end by 0 bases; junction bases not matched to a gene: 7. The CDR3: CATSRDYSGASSGANVLTF. For the CDR3, the DNA is TGTGCCACCAGCAGAGATTATAGCGGGGCGAGCTCTGGGGCCAACGTCCTGACTTTC.

The gene calls are TRBV6-2 or TRBV6-3 and TRBJ2-4; possibly TRBD1 for D (7 bases). The V and J ends lost 5 bases and 8 bases respectively, with 16 bases between them. Germline V gene data show CDR1 as MNHEY and CDR2 as SVGEGT. This CDR3 comprises 14 residues. The CDR3 DNA is TGTGCCAGCAGTCAGGGGGGATTGGGGGACATTCAGTACTTC. Translated: CASSQGGLGDIQYF.

This chain links TRBV3-1 (or the pseudogene TRBV3-2) with TRBJ2-2, with D hard to call. V lost 4 bases and J 4 bases, leaving 10 bases between the germline ends. Germline V lookup: CDR1 LGHDT, CDR2 YNNKEL (reference sequence). The CDR3 runs to 14 residues. The CDR3 sequence: CASSPLMLTGELFF. CDR3 DNA sequence: TGTGCCAGCAGCCCCCTAATGCTCACCGGGGAGCTGTTTTTT.

In this sample, this clone turned up once. The chain links TRBV15 to TRBJ2-7; 8 bases match TRBD1. Looked up from germline, CDR1 is LNHNV and CDR2 is YYDKDF (reference sequence). CDR3 size: 15 residues. Trimming took 1 base from V and 3 from J; bases not matched to a gene: 5. In DNA, the CDR3 is TGTGCCACCAGCAGAGGCTTAGGACAGGGCTACGAGCAGTACTTC. Its translation: CATSRGLGQGYEQYF.

The rearrangement joins TRBV15 to TRBJ1-1, with TRBD1 matching 8 bases. This CDR3 spans 15 amino acids. Germline CDR1 reads LNHNV; CDR2 reads YYDKDF (reference sequence). With 5 bases clipped from V and 1 base from J, the junction kept 6 bases outside the gene matches. The CDR3 is CATSVRGQGNTEAFF. The DNA of the CDR3 is TGTGCCACCAGCGTCCGAGGACAGGGGAACACTGAAGCTTTCTTT.

This rearrangement joins TRBV19 to TRBJ2-7; 7 positions agree with TRBD2. The germline gives CDR1 LNHDA, CDR2 SQIVND (reference sequence). The length of the CDR3 is 14 residues. V dropped 4 bases and J dropped 0; count of bases not matched to a gene: 3. CDR3 DNA sequence: TGTGCCAGTAGTAGACTAGCCTTCTCCTACGAGCAGTACTTC. Its translation: CASSRLAFSYEQYF.

This clone was picked up one time. This chain connects TRBV6-1 to TRBJ2-2, with 10 bases lining up with TRBD2. The junction had 9 bases not matched to a gene; V was cut back by 4 bases and J by 4 bases. Germline values: CDR1 MNHNS, CDR2 SASEGT. CDR3 length equals 17 residues. Written as DNA, the CDR3 is TGTGCCAGCAGTGGGAGCTCTAGCGGGAGCAGCACCGGGGAGCTGTTTTTT. Translation gives CASSGSSSGSSTGELFF.

The genes are TRBV14 and TRBJ2-2, with D possibly TRBD2 on 5 matching bases. V gave up 3 bases and J gave up 5 bases, with 13 bases separating them. The CDR3 is made up of 15 amino acids. Germline assignment: CDR1 SGHDN and CDR2 FVKESK. CDR3: CASSQLGGTTGELFF. As DNA, the CDR3 is TGTGCCAGCAGCCAGCTTGGAGGAACGACCGGGGAGCTGTTTTTT.

This clone was found once. V is TRBV9 and J is TRBJ1-2; 9 bases fit TRBD1. The length of the CDR3 is 15 residues. V lost 4 bases, J lost 5 bases, and 9 bases stayed unmatched. Looked up from germline, CDR1 is SGDLS and CDR2 is YYNGEE. CDR3 sequence reads: CASSPGQGTKYGYTF. As DNA, the CDR3 is TGTGCCAGCAGCCCGGGACAGGGCACCAAATATGGCTACACCTTC.

The gene calls are TRBV2 and TRBJ1-5, with 8 positions matching TRBD1. CDR3 length: 18 residues. The germline CDR1 and CDR2 sequences are SNHLY and FYNNEI. V lost 4 bases to trimming and J lost 1 base; unmatched junction nucleotides: 12. The CDR3 sequence: CASSASGQGGRSNQPQHF. CDR3 coding DNA: TGTGCCAGCAGTGCCAGCGGACAGGGAGGAAGAAGCAATCAGCCCCAGCATTTT.

The chain recombines TRBV6-2 or TRBV6-3 with TRBJ1-2; D is uncertain. Trimming pared 4 bases from V and 5 bases from J, leaving 8 bases between. The CDR3 spans 12 residues. CDR1 is MNHEY and CDR2 is SVGEGT in the germline V gene. CDR3 residues: CASSFGDYGYTF. The CDR3 nucleotides are TGTGCCAGCAGTTTCGGGGATTATGGCTACACCTTC.

The chain uses TRBV29-1 and TRBJ1-1; a possible D gene is TRBD1 (5 bases). Germline CDR1 and CDR2: SQVTM and ANQGSEA. Trimming cost V 3 bases and J 4 bases, with 9 bases left between them. The CDR3 runs 12 residues. CDR3 nucleotide sequence: TGCAGCGTTGACCAGGGAGGCACTGAAGCTTTCTTT. Its protein is CSVDQGGTEAFF.

The V and J genes are TRBV5-1 and TRBJ1-4, with D unresolved. From germline, CDR1 is SGHRS and CDR2 YFSETQ. The CDR3 loop spans 13 amino acids. V was shortened by 4 bases and J by 8 bases, with 12 bases between the two germline ends. The CDR3 DNA is TGCGCCAGCAGCAGAGGACGGGGAGAAAAACTGTTTTTT. Amino acids: CASSRGRGEKLFF.

The rearrangement joins TRBV4-2 to TRBJ2-4, with D maybe TRBD2 (6 bases). The CDR3 has 15 residues. The V and J ends lost 4 bases and 0 bases respectively, with 10 bases between them. Germline CDR1 LGHNA, CDR2 YNFKEQ. CDR3 nucleotides: TGTGCCAGCAGCCGGGCGCGGGAAGCCAAAAACATTCAGTACTTC. It translates to CASSRAREAKNIQYF.

CDR3 protein: CASSEVVTGEKLFF. CDR3 nucleotides: TGTGCCAGCAGTGAGGTAGTGACGGGTGAAAAACTGTTTTTT. The J gene is TRBJ1-4, the V gene TRBV2; D unresolved. Trimming stripped 3 bases from V and 7 bases from J, with 12 bases between. The CDR3 is 14 residues long. Germline V CDR1 and CDR2: SNHLY, FYNNEI.

The rearrangement uses TRBV10-3 and TRBJ1-1; 11 bases fit TRBD1. V shed 2 bases and J 2 bases; nucleotides not matched to a gene: 10. Germline CDR1 is ENHRY and CDR2 is SYGVKD. The CDR3 is 18 amino acids. The CDR3 reads CAISENWDRGGPNTEAFF. The CDR3 coding sequence is TGTGCCATCAGTGAGAACTGGGACAGGGGGGGCCCAAACACTGAAGCTTTCTTT.

This sequence joins TRBV20-1 and TRBJ1-1; D is unresolved. CDR3 length: 11 residues. Germline V CDR1 and CDR2: DFQATT, SNEGSKA (reference sequence). V gave up 7 bases and J gave up 3 bases, with 9 bases separating them. CDR3 DNA: TGCAGTGGCAGGCGAGACACTGAAGCTTTCTTT. Amino acids: CSGRRDTEAFF.

This chain links TRBV13 with TRBJ2-7; 13 bases fit TRBD2. The CDR3 runs 20 residues. Germline V gene data show CDR1 as PRHDT and CDR2 as FYEKMQ (reference sequence). J was trimmed by 2 bases and V by 2 bases; bases with no gene match: 15. Written as DNA, the CDR3 is TGTGCCAGCAGCTTATTGCTGGGGGGGCGGACTAGCGGGAGAACCTACGAGCAGTACTTC. Its translation: CASSLLLGGRTSGRTYEQYF.

This sequence joins TRBV4-3 and TRBJ2-1; unclear D gene. Germline assignment: CDR1 LGHNA and CDR2 YSLEER. The CDR3 is 14 amino acids. Trimming cost V 1 base and J 2 bases, with 6 bases left between them. The CDR3 loop is CASSQVAAYNEQFF. Written as DNA, the CDR3 is TGCGCCAGCAGCCAAGTAGCCGCCTACAATGAGCAGTTCTTC.

The gene calls are TRBV7-2 and TRBJ1-5; no reliable D call. V was trimmed by 3 bases and J by 4 bases, leaving 4 bases between them. The length of the CDR3 is 12 residues. The germline V gene has CDR1 SGHTA and CDR2 FQGNSA. The CDR3 sequence is CASSFQNQPQHF. For the CDR3, the DNA is TGTGCCAGCAGCTTCCAGAATCAGCCCCAGCATTTT.

The rearrangement joins TRBV19 to TRBJ1-1; no reliable D call. Trimming stripped 10 bases from V and 1 base from J, with 13 bases between. Germline CDR1 and CDR2: LNHDA and SQIVND (reference sequence). The CDR3 runs to 13 residues. CDR3 amino acids: CAIAPRGNTEAFF. CDR3 nucleotide sequence: TGTGCCATCGCGCCGCGGGGGAACACTGAAGCTTTCTTT.

Comments on this clone: Other DNA sequences in the sample encode the same CDR3. The V and J genes are TRBV30 and TRBJ1-2; D is ambiguous. V dropped 2 bases and J dropped 0 bases, with 7 bases sitting between them. The CDR3 sequence is 13 residues long. CDR1 is GTSNPN and CDR2 is SVGIG in the germline V gene (reference sequence). CDR3 sequence (DNA): TGTGCCTGGAGTCCAACAACTAACTATGGCTACACCTTC. Its translation: CAWSPTTNYGYTF. Looking up the rest from reference TRBV30 and TRBJ1-2 gives the full variable domain: SQTIHQWPATLVQPVGSPLSLECTVEGTSNPNLYWYRQAAGRGLQLLFYSVGIGQISSEVPQNLSASRPQDRQFILSSKKLLLSDSGFYLCAWSPTTNYGYTFGSGTRLTVV.

The rearrangement links TRBV18 to TRBJ2-2; 10 nucleotides agree with TRBD1. CDR3 size: 16 residues. The ends lost 1 base at V and 5 bases at J; junction bases unmatched: 4. Germline V CDR1 and CDR2: KGHSH, LQKENI. Here the CDR3 DNA reads TGTGCCAGCTCACCACGACAGGGGGCTATAACCGGGGAGCTGTTTTTT. It yields the protein CASSPRQGAITGELFF. The full variable domain, with the rest looked up from reference TRBV18 and TRBJ2-2, is NAGVMQNPRHLVRRRGQEARLRCSPMKGHSHVYWYRQLPEEGLKFMVYLQKENIIDESGMPKERFSAEFPKEGPSILRIQQVVRGDSAAYFCASSPRQGAITGELFFGEGSRLTVL.

The chain recombines TRBV6-5 with TRBJ1-5; TRBD1 matches at 11 bases. This CDR3 is built from 15 residues. J was trimmed by 3 bases and V by 4 bases; bases with no gene match: 2. CDR1 is MNHEY and CDR2 is SVGAGI in the germline V gene. In DNA, the CDR3 is TGTGCCAGCAGTTGGACAGGGGGCTACAATCAGCCCCAGCATTTT. It codes for CASSWTGGYNQPQHF.